This TCR beta chain is from a study of OX40 agonist ivuxolimab in advanced cancers. Clones were read by immunoSEQ multiplex PCR, and TCRdb kept only the in-frame ones, dropping some. The data show about 76,000 clones, roughly 89% seen once. The CDR3 length is 13 residues. Deletions cut 6 bases from V and 4 bases from J, with 13 bases between. CDR1 and CDR2 (germline): SGHRS, YFSETQ. The sequences come from CD4+ or CD8+ T cells sorted from blood, collected in a trial of the OX40 agonist ivuxolimab. The V gene is TRBV5-1, the J gene TRBJ2-5, with D maybe TRBD1 (6 bases). The sequence was collected from an adult with an advanced solid tumor such as melanoma, head and neck, liver or kidney cancer. For the CDR3, the DNA is TGCGCCAGCACCCAGGGGCAAGGAGAGACCCAGTACTTC. Translation gives CASTQGQGETQYF.